Presented here are 23 T cell receptor beta chains from one specimen sequenced in a study of regulatory T cells in long-lasting Graves disease. Each CDR3 protein is one row after TCRdb ran MiXCR on the reads. The profile covers about 980 distinct CDR3 sequences, with over 80% appearing a single time and over 9.5% taken by the ten largest. The TCR library used RNA extracted from PBMCs. Sequences were derived from peripheral blood mononuclear cells (PBMCs), sampled with antithyroid drug treatment, in newly diagnosed or persistent Graves disease (not recorded which). The source is a young man with Graves disease.

This chain connects TRBV1 to TRBJ2-7; the DNA was not compared with TRBD2, the D call given in the table. TRBV1 is given as a pseudogene. The CDR3 has 14 amino acids. Here the CDR3 DNA reads TGCACCAGCAGCCAGGGACTAGCGGGATACGAGCAGTACTTC. Translated: CTSSQGLAGYEQYF.

This chain uses TRBV30 with TRBJ1-4; TRBD1 matches 9 bases. Germline CDR1 GTSNPN, CDR2 SVGIG (reference sequence). The V gene end was trimmed by 0 bases and the J gene end by 8 bases; junction bases not matched to a gene: 7. The length of the CDR3 is 15 residues. Here the CDR3 DNA reads TGTGCCTGGAGTGTAGGGCGGACAGGGGCCGAAAAACTGTTTTTT. Protein product: CAWSVGRTGAEKLFF.

This sequence joins TRBV10-2 and TRBJ1-1; D call uncertain. This CDR3 region has 12 residues. Germline V CDR1 and CDR2: WSHSY, SAAADI. V was shortened by 0 bases and J by 10 bases, with 9 bases between the two germline ends. CDR3 in amino acids: CASSESLTGAFF. Here the CDR3 DNA reads TGCGCCAGCAGTGAGTCCTTGACGGGAGCTTTCTTT.

The J gene is TRBJ1-6, the V gene TRBV12-3 or TRBV12-4; tentatively, D is TRBD1 (5 bases). The germline V and J ends were trimmed by 3 bases and 7 bases, with 13 bases remaining between them. The CDR3 is 15 amino acids. The CDR3 DNA follows: TGTGCCAGCAGTTTGAGTTCAGGGATCAATTCACCCCTCCACTTT. This encodes CASSLSSGINSPLHF.

This clonotype was detected only a few times. The chain uses TRBV5-1 and TRBJ2-5, with 8 bases lining up with TRBD1. V was pared by 0 bases and J by 3 bases, with 10 bases of the junction left unmatched. The germline CDR1 and CDR2 sequences are SGHRS and YFSETQ. The CDR3 has 17 residues. DNA for the CDR3: TGCGCCAGCAGCTTGGCCTGGGCAGGGGGCGTGAAAGAGACCCAGTACTTC. This encodes CASSLAWAGGVKETQYF.

The CDR3 loop reads CASSLTTGGAVRNSPLHF. The DNA of the CDR3 is TGCGCCAGCAGCCTGACGACAGGGGGCGCGGTGAGAAATTCACCCCTCCACTTT. The gene calls are TRBV4-1 and TRBJ1-6; 10 nucleotides align to TRBD1. The CDR3 runs to 18 residues. Germline V CDR1 and CDR2: MGHRA, YSYEKL. J lost 7 bases, V lost 4 bases, and 13 bases had no gene match.

The V and J genes are TRBV18 and TRBJ1-5; the match to TRBD1 covers 9 bases. Germline CDR1 and CDR2: KGHSH and LQKENI. The CDR3 has 15 residues. J gave up 6 bases and V 6 bases, and 9 bases lay outside the gene matches. The CDR3 coding sequence is TGTGCCAGCTCCCGCAGCGGGACAGGGCTTCAGCCCCAGCATTTT. This sequence encodes CASSRSGTGLQPQHF.

The chain is built from TRBV10-3 and TRBJ2-1; no reliable D call. Trimming shortened V by 0 bases and J by 4 bases, and 7 bases separated the two germline ends. The CDR3 is 14 amino acids. CDR1 and CDR2 (germline): ENHRY, SYGVKD. The CDR3 DNA reads TGTGCCATCAGTGAGTCACGGGCATACAATGAGCAGTTCTTC. The encoded protein is CAISESRAYNEQFF.

V and J are TRBV29-1 and TRBJ2-1; D might be TRBD2 (5 bases). The V and J ends lost 2 bases and 4 bases respectively, with 6 bases between them. The CDR3 is made up of 12 amino acids. CDR1 SQVTM and CDR2 ANQGSEA come from the germline V gene. The CDR3 DNA follows: TGCAGCGTTGAACGGGATTACAATGAGCAGTTCTTC. This encodes CSVERDYNEQFF.

The chain joins TRBV29-1 to TRBJ2-7; possible D gene TRBD1, 5 bases. V was pared by 8 bases and J by 5 bases, with 10 bases between. Looked up from germline, CDR1 is SQVTM and CDR2 is ANQGSEA. The CDR3 has 10 residues. This CDR3 is CSPYRNEQYF. CDR3 DNA sequence: TGCAGCCCTTACAGGAACGAGCAGTACTTC.

The chain combines TRBV7-8 with TRBJ1-2; 8 bases agree with TRBD1. This CDR3 has 15 amino acids. The ends lost 4 bases at V and 1 base at J; junction bases unmatched: 5. In germline, CDR1 is SGHVS, CDR2 FQNEAQ. In DNA, the CDR3 is TGTGCCAGCAGCTCTTACAGGGGGGTTAACTATGGCTACACCTTC. It specifies CASSSYRGVNYGYTF.

The CDR3 protein is CASQPWTASNEQFF. In DNA, the CDR3 is TGCGCCAGCCAACCCTGGACGGCGTCTAATGAGCAGTTCTTC. The rearrangement links TRBV5-1 to TRBJ2-1; D is uncertain. The V gene's germline CDR1 is SGHRS and CDR2 YFSETQ. The CDR3 has 14 residues. V lost 7 bases and J 7 bases, leaving 18 bases between the germline ends. Drawing the rest from reference TRBV5-1 and TRBJ2-1, the complete variable domain is KAGVTQTPRYLIKTRGQQVTLSCSPISGHRSVSWYQQTPGQGLQFLFEYFSETQRNKGNFPGRFSGRQFSNSRSEMNVSTLELGDSALYLCASQPWTASNEQFFGPGTRLTVL.

The chain joins TRBV5-4 to TRBJ2-3; D unclear. The V and J ends lost 3 bases and 6 bases respectively, with 17 bases between them. Germline CDR1 SGHNT, CDR2 YYREEE (reference sequence). The CDR3 has 15 residues. The CDR3 region has the DNA TGTGCCAGCAGCTACTATACTGGTGGGCTGGATACGCAGTATTTT. It yields the protein CASSYYTGGLDTQYF. Filled out from reference TRBV5-4 and TRBJ2-3, the complete variable domain reads ETGVTQSPTHLIKTRGQQVTLRCSSQSGHNTVSWYQQALGQGPQFIFQYYREEENGRGNFPPRFSGLQFPNYSSELNVNALELDDSALYLCASSYYTGGLDTQYFGPGTRLTVL.

The chain joins TRBV30 to TRBJ2-3; D is unresolved. Per the germline V gene, CDR1 is GTSNPN and CDR2 is SVGIG (reference sequence). The CDR3 has 12 residues. Trimming left V 2 bases short and J 13 bases short, with 16 bases between. The CDR3 DNA sequence: TGTGCCTGGAGTCCGCTCTCACCAGAAGAGTATTTT. It encodes CAWSPLSPEEYF.

The chain couples TRBV13 to TRBJ2-7, with 10 bases identical to TRBD2. Germline CDR1 reads PRHDT; CDR2 reads FYEKMQ (reference sequence). The J segment lost 1 base and the V segment lost 5 bases, leaving 2 bases of the junction unmatched. There are 14 residues in the CDR3. DNA of the CDR3: TGTGCCAGCAGCCGACTAGCGGGTTCCTACGAGCAGTACTTC. It encodes CASSRLAGSYEQYF.

The chain has TRBV2 and TRBJ2-3; D uncertain. The V end lost 6 bases, the J end lost 2 bases, and 12 bases lay between the germline ends. In germline, CDR1 is SNHLY, CDR2 FYNNEI. CDR3 length equals 14 residues. The CDR3 spells CASRAGSSTDTQYF. CDR3 sequence (DNA): TGTGCCAGCAGAGCCGGGTCCTCCACAGATACGCAGTATTTT. The full variable domain, with the rest looked up from reference TRBV2 and TRBJ2-3, is EPEVTQTPSHQVTQMGQEVILRCVPISNHLYFYWYRQILGQKVEFLVSFYNNEISEKSEIFDDQFSVERPDGSNFTLKIRSTKLEDSAMYFCASRAGSSTDTQYFGPGTRLTVL.

The chain joins TRBV6-5 to TRBJ2-7; D might be TRBD1 (6 bases). The CDR3 loop spans 18 amino acids. Looked up from germline, CDR1 is MNHEY and CDR2 is SVGAGI. The V and J ends lost 0 bases and 0 bases respectively, with 18 bases between them. CDR3 DNA sequence: TGTGCCAGCAGTTACTCGCTGCCTGGGACAACTAACTCCTACGAGCAGTACTTC. Its protein is CASSYSLPGTTNSYEQYF.

The J gene is TRBJ2-5, the V gene TRBV5-1; 7 bases map to TRBD2. This CDR3 has 15 residues. J was trimmed by 1 base and V by 1 base; bases with no gene match: 4. CDR1 SGHRS and CDR2 YFSETQ come from the germline V gene. The CDR3 DNA follows: TGCGCCAGCAGCTTGAGCGGGGACTTCCAAGAGACCCAGTACTTC. This sequence encodes CASSLSGDFQETQYF.

The V and J genes are TRBV13 and TRBJ2-2; D is uncertain. Trimming left V 5 bases short and J 4 bases short, with 2 bases between. Germline lookup yields CDR1 PRHDT and CDR2 FYEKMQ (reference sequence). The CDR3 totals 11 residues. CDR3 DNA: TGTGCCAGCAGCGCCACCGGGGAGCTGTTTTTT. It codes for CASSATGELFF.

The chain couples TRBV19 to TRBJ1-1; D not resolved. Germline CDR1 is LNHDA and CDR2 is SQIVND (reference sequence). The CDR3 has 15 residues. Trimming removed 6 bases at V and 1 base at J, with 15 bases between. CDR3 sequence (DNA): TGTGCCAGTAGCGTCGGAAGGCAGCAGAACACTGAAGCTTTCTTT. It is translated as CASSVGRQQNTEAFF. The whole variable domain, filled in from reference TRBV19 and TRBJ1-1, reads DGGITQSPKYLFRKEGQNVTLSCEQNLNHDAMYWYRQDPGQGLRLIYYSQIVNDFQKGDIAEGYSVSREKKESFPLTVTSAQKNPTAFYLCASSVGRQQNTEAFFGQGTRLTVV.

This clonotype was seen only once. The chain carries TRBV18 and TRBJ1-1; D is undetermined. Germline V gene data show CDR1 as KGHSH and CDR2 as LQKENI. V was shortened by 6 bases and J by 1 base, with 6 bases between the two germline ends. The CDR3 is 12 residues long. CDR3 protein: CASSVANTEAFF. The CDR3 nucleotides are TGTGCCAGCTCCGTGGCGAACACTGAAGCTTTCTTT.

This clonotype appeared once. The chain combines TRBV9 with TRBJ2-3, with a weak D call TRBD2 (6 bases). This CDR3 spans 16 amino acids. The V end was cut by 7 bases, the J end by 0 bases, with 18 bases between. Germline V gene data show CDR1 as SGDLS and CDR2 as YYNGEE. CDR3 coding DNA: TGTGCCAGCGCTGGGGCCCTAGCGCCCAGCACAGATACGCAGTATTTT. Its translation is CASAGALAPSTDTQYF. Together with reference TRBV9 and TRBJ2-3, the CDR3 gives the full variable domain: DSGVTQTPKHLITATGQRVTLRCSPRSGDLSVYWYQQSLDQGLQFLIQYYNGEERAKGNILERFSAQQFPDLHSELNLSSLELGDSALYFCASAGALAPSTDTQYFGPGTRLTVL.

J is TRBJ2-7 and V is TRBV4-1; TRBD2 might be the D (6 bases). This CDR3 is 14 amino acids long. Trimming left V 1 base short and J 1 base short, with 8 bases between. CDR1 is MGHRA, CDR2 YSYEKL, per germline. The CDR3 DNA follows: TGCGCCAGCAGCCAAGCCGGAGGGTCCTACGAGCAGTACTTC. It specifies CASSQAGGSYEQYF.